This is a list of T cell receptor beta chains from one sample in a study of human T cells and chemical hapten exposure. TCRdb used MiXCR to reprocess the reads, holding one entry per CDR3 protein. The sample has 95,000 to 150,000 distinct CDR3 sequences, around 8.5% seen once; the top ten hold roughly 1.5%. What was sequenced was whole blood. These receptors were obtained from a human donor in good health. Some clones in this sample may be carry-over from other donors' samples. Both conserved end residues are part of each CDR3. A D gene is named only where the DNA matches it firmly. Rows give clone size only sometimes, using once, few, many, or a class for an expanded clone.

d_call clone_size j_call v_call cdr3_length cdr3_aa cdr3_nt
TRBD2 few TRBJ2-3 TRBV12-3/TRBV12-4 17 CASSLVVREGLTDTQYF TGTGCCAGCAGTTTAGTGGTGCGGGAGGGCCTAACAGATACGCAGTATTTT
TRBD1 few TRBJ2-7 TRBV27 15 CASSLSPTGAYEQYF TGTGCCAGCAGTTTATCCCCCACAGGGGCCTACGAGCAGTACTTC
- many TRBJ1-4 TRBV12-3/TRBV12-4 13 CASSPRPNEKLFF TGTGCCAGCAGTCCTCGCCCTAATGAAAAACTGTTTTTT
TRBD1 few TRBJ2-7 TRBV6-2/TRBV6-3 15 CASSYSGTGPYEQYF TGTGCCAGCAGTTACTCCGGGACAGGTCCCTACGAGCAGTACTTC
- many TRBJ2-2 TRBV5-6 14 CASSLTGDTGELFF TGTGCCAGCAGCTTGACCGGGGACACCGGGGAGCTGTTTTTT
- many TRBJ1-2 TRBV29-1 14 CSVESGGTNYGYTF TGCAGCGTTGAGTCCGGGGGCACTAACTATGGCTACACCTTC
- few TRBJ2-7 TRBV9 16 CASSFLTGTAVDEQYF TGTGCCAGCAGCTTTCTTACCGGGACGGCTGTCGACGAGCAGTACTTC
- few TRBJ1-4 TRBV29-1 13 CSVGWSPFEKLFF TGCAGCGTTGGATGGTCCCCCTTTGAAAAACTGTTTTTT
TRBD1 many TRBJ1-1 TRBV20-1 14 CSARAEGARTEAFF TGCAGTGCTAGAGCTGAGGGGGCTAGAACTGAAGCTTTCTTT
TRBD1 many TRBJ1-5 TRBV2 14 CASSAGQGNQPQHF TGTGCCAGCAGTGCCGGACAGGGGAACCAGCCCCAGCATTTT
TRBD1 few TRBJ2-6 TRBV6-2/TRBV6-3 13 CASSTGTGRRVTF TGTGCCAGCAGCACAGGGACAGGGAGAAGGGTGACTTTC
- many TRBJ1-5 TRBV12-5 13 CARAGNSNQPQHF TGTGCTAGGGCAGGGAACAGCAATCAGCCCCAGCATTTT
TRBD1 few TRBJ2-6 TRBV20-1 15 CSASQDRAGANVLTF TGCAGTGCTAGCCAAGACAGGGCTGGGGCCAACGTCCTGACTTTC
TRBD1 - TRBJ2-7 TRBV3-1 16 CASSQGGTGWSYEQYF TGTGCCAGCAGCCAAGGGGGGACAGGATGGTCCTACGAGCAGTACTTC
TRBD1 few TRBJ2-7 TRBV19 14 CASATGTGGYEQYF TGTGCCAGTGCGACCGGGACAGGGGGCTACGAGCAGTACTTC
- - TRBJ2-7 TRBV6-2/TRBV6-3 16 CASSSGTALRSYKQYF TGTGCCAGCAGCTCGGGGACGGCCCTTCGCTCCTACAAGCAGTACTTC
- many TRBJ2-2 TRBV12-3/TRBV12-4 12 CASSGDAGELFF TGTGCCAGCAGTGGCGATGCCGGGGAGCTGTTTTTT
- many TRBJ1-2 TRBV7-9 15 CASSEGLRRSYGYTF TGTGCCAGCAGCGAAGGGTTGCGGAGGAGCTATGGCTACACCTTC
- many TRBJ2-3 TRBV6-5 16 CASSPGSVPSTDTQYF TGTGCCAGCAGCCCTGGATCAGTCCCTAGCACAGATACGCAGTATTTT
TRBD2 few TRBJ2-1 TRBV20-1 17 CSATGGLAGGPYNEQFF TGCAGTGCTACAGGTGGACTAGCGGGAGGGCCGTACAATGAGCAGTTCTTC
TRBD1 - TRBJ2-7 TRBV3-1 17 CASSQETMDRGSGEQYF TGTGCCAGCAGCCAAGAAACGATGGACAGGGGTTCAGGCGAGCAGTACTTC
- few TRBJ1-4 TRBV12-3/TRBV12-4 12 CASTRMGEKLFF TGTGCCAGCACCCGAATGGGAGAAAAACTGTTTTTT
TRBD1 - TRBJ2-2 TRBV19 15 CASSIRDRNTGELFF TGTGCCAGTAGTATCCGGGACAGAAACACCGGGGAGCTGTTTTTT
- many TRBJ1-2 TRBV20-1 15 CSAREAMAGGGGYTF TGCAGTGCTAGAGAGGCGATGGCCGGAGGTGGTGGCTACACCTTC
- - TRBJ2-2 TRBV12-3/TRBV12-4 14 CASSLAGSTGELFF TGTGCCAGCAGTTTAGCCGGGAGCACCGGGGAGCTGTTTTTT
TRBD1 - TRBJ2-7 TRBV12-3/TRBV12-4 13 CASSIGTGDEQYF TGTGCCAGCAGTATCGGGACAGGGGACGAGCAGTACTTC
TRBD2 few TRBJ2-3 TRBV20-1 16 CSASFGTSGSINTQYF TGCAGTGCTAGTTTCGGGACTAGCGGGAGCATTAATACGCAGTATTTT
- - TRBJ2-1 TRBV6-1 16 CASSELRTEPYNEQFF TGTGCCAGCAGTGAATTACGGACAGAGCCTTACAATGAGCAGTTCTTC
- - TRBJ2-1 TRBV2 13 CASMWRGHNEQFF TGTGCCAGCATGTGGCGGGGACACAATGAGCAGTTCTTC
TRBD1 many TRBJ2-1 TRBV20-1 12 CSASTGANEQFF TGCAGTGCTAGTACAGGGGCCAATGAGCAGTTCTTC
TRBD1 - TRBJ1-2 TRBV14 15 CASSRSGTGFEGYTF TGTGCCAGCAGCCGCTCCGGGACAGGGTTTGAAGGCTACACCTTC
- few TRBJ1-1 TRBV19 14 CASTPGGGRTEAFF TGTGCCAGTACCCCAGGTGGGGGTCGGACTGAAGCTTTCTTT
TRBD1 many TRBJ1-5 TRBV6-6 16 CASRTTHGTENQPQHF TGTGCCAGCAGAACGACCCACGGGACAGAAAATCAGCCCCAGCATTTT
TRBD2 many TRBJ2-7 TRBV12-3/TRBV12-4 15 CASSPQTSGPYEQYF TGTGCCAGCAGTCCCCAGACTAGCGGGCCCTACGAGCAGTACTTC
- many TRBJ2-3 TRBV20-1 15 CSASRPEVSTDTQYF TGCAGTGCTAGTCGCCCAGAGGTCAGCACAGATACGCAGTATTTT
TRBD1 many TRBJ1-2 TRBV6-1 15 CASSERGQGDYGYTF TGTGCCAGCAGTGAAAGAGGGCAGGGGGACTATGGCTACACCTTC
- few TRBJ2-1 TRBV20-1 13 CSARLALFGEQFF TGCAGTGCTAGGCTAGCGTTATTCGGTGAGCAGTTCTTC
- - TRBJ1-1 TRBV20-1 17 CSARDGGGPSMNTEAFF TGCAGTGCTAGAGATGGTGGTGGGCCGTCCATGAACACTGAAGCTTTCTTT
TRBD2 few TRBJ2-7 TRBV14 16 CASSQELAELSYEQYF TGTGCCAGCAGCCAAGAACTAGCGGAACTCTCCTACGAGCAGTACTTC
- few TRBJ1-2 TRBV3-1 16 CASSQEWRGSSYGYTF TGTGCCAGCAGCCAAGAGTGGAGGGGAAGTAGCTATGGCTACACCTTC